Given below is one T cell receptor beta chain in context. The antigen remains undetermined. Libraries were prepared by immunoSEQ multiplex PCR; TCRdb keeps only in-frame clonotypes and omits some of them. The sample table includes 150,000 or so clones. The data belong to a study of T cell responses to AZD1222 COVID-19 vaccine. Broader study findings: White British people made up most donors, females outnumbered males, and clonal diversity was possibly underestimated. Without day 14 samples, only post-peak T cell repertoires were studied.

Germline V gene data show CDR1 as SGHKS and CDR2 as YYEKEE (reference sequence). The CDR3 is 16 residues long. V was pared by 0 bases and J by 5 bases, with 10 bases of the junction left unmatched. The V gene is TRBV5-5, the J gene TRBJ1-1; 7 positions agree with TRBD1. The material sequenced was peripheral blood. The TCR sequence derives from an adult in good health. CDR3 sequence: CASSLAGEGARTEAFF. The CDR3 bases are TGTGCCAGCAGCTTGGCCGGGGAGGGGGCAAGGACTGAAGCTTTCTTT. The complete variable domain, with remaining parts taken from reference TRBV5-5 and TRBJ1-1, reads DAGVTQSPTHLIKTRGQQVTLRCSPISGHKSVSWYQQVLGQGPQFIFQYYEKEERGRGNFPDRFSARQFPNYSSELNVNALLLGDSALYLCASSLAGEGARTEAFFGQGTRLTVV.